This T cell receptor beta chain came from a study of T cells in Graves' hyperthyroidism and ophthalmopathy. In the study overall: Blood was drawn when the patient was first diagnosed and still untreated.

Amplification yielded TCR beta CDR3 regions, with RNA transcripts as the source. When the TCR CDR3 underwent first-round RT-PCR, the HTBI primer set was used. TCRdb itself ran the multiplex PCR reads through MiXCR, one entry per CDR3 protein. The table has a few hundred thousand distinct CDR3 sequences, roughly 15% seen once. The germline CDR1 and CDR2 sequences are MRHNA and SNTAGT. Trimming shortened V by 5 bases and J by 4 bases, and 14 bases separated the two germline ends. There are 14 residues in the CDR3. What was sequenced was blood. This chain uses TRBV6-4 with TRBJ2-5; D ambiguous. This receptor was identified in a woman in her twenties or thirties with Graves' ophthalmopathy. This chain's CDR3 is CASSYAPWGETQYF. Here the CDR3 DNA reads TGTGCCAGCAGTTACGCCCCCTGGGGAGAGACCCAGTACTTC.